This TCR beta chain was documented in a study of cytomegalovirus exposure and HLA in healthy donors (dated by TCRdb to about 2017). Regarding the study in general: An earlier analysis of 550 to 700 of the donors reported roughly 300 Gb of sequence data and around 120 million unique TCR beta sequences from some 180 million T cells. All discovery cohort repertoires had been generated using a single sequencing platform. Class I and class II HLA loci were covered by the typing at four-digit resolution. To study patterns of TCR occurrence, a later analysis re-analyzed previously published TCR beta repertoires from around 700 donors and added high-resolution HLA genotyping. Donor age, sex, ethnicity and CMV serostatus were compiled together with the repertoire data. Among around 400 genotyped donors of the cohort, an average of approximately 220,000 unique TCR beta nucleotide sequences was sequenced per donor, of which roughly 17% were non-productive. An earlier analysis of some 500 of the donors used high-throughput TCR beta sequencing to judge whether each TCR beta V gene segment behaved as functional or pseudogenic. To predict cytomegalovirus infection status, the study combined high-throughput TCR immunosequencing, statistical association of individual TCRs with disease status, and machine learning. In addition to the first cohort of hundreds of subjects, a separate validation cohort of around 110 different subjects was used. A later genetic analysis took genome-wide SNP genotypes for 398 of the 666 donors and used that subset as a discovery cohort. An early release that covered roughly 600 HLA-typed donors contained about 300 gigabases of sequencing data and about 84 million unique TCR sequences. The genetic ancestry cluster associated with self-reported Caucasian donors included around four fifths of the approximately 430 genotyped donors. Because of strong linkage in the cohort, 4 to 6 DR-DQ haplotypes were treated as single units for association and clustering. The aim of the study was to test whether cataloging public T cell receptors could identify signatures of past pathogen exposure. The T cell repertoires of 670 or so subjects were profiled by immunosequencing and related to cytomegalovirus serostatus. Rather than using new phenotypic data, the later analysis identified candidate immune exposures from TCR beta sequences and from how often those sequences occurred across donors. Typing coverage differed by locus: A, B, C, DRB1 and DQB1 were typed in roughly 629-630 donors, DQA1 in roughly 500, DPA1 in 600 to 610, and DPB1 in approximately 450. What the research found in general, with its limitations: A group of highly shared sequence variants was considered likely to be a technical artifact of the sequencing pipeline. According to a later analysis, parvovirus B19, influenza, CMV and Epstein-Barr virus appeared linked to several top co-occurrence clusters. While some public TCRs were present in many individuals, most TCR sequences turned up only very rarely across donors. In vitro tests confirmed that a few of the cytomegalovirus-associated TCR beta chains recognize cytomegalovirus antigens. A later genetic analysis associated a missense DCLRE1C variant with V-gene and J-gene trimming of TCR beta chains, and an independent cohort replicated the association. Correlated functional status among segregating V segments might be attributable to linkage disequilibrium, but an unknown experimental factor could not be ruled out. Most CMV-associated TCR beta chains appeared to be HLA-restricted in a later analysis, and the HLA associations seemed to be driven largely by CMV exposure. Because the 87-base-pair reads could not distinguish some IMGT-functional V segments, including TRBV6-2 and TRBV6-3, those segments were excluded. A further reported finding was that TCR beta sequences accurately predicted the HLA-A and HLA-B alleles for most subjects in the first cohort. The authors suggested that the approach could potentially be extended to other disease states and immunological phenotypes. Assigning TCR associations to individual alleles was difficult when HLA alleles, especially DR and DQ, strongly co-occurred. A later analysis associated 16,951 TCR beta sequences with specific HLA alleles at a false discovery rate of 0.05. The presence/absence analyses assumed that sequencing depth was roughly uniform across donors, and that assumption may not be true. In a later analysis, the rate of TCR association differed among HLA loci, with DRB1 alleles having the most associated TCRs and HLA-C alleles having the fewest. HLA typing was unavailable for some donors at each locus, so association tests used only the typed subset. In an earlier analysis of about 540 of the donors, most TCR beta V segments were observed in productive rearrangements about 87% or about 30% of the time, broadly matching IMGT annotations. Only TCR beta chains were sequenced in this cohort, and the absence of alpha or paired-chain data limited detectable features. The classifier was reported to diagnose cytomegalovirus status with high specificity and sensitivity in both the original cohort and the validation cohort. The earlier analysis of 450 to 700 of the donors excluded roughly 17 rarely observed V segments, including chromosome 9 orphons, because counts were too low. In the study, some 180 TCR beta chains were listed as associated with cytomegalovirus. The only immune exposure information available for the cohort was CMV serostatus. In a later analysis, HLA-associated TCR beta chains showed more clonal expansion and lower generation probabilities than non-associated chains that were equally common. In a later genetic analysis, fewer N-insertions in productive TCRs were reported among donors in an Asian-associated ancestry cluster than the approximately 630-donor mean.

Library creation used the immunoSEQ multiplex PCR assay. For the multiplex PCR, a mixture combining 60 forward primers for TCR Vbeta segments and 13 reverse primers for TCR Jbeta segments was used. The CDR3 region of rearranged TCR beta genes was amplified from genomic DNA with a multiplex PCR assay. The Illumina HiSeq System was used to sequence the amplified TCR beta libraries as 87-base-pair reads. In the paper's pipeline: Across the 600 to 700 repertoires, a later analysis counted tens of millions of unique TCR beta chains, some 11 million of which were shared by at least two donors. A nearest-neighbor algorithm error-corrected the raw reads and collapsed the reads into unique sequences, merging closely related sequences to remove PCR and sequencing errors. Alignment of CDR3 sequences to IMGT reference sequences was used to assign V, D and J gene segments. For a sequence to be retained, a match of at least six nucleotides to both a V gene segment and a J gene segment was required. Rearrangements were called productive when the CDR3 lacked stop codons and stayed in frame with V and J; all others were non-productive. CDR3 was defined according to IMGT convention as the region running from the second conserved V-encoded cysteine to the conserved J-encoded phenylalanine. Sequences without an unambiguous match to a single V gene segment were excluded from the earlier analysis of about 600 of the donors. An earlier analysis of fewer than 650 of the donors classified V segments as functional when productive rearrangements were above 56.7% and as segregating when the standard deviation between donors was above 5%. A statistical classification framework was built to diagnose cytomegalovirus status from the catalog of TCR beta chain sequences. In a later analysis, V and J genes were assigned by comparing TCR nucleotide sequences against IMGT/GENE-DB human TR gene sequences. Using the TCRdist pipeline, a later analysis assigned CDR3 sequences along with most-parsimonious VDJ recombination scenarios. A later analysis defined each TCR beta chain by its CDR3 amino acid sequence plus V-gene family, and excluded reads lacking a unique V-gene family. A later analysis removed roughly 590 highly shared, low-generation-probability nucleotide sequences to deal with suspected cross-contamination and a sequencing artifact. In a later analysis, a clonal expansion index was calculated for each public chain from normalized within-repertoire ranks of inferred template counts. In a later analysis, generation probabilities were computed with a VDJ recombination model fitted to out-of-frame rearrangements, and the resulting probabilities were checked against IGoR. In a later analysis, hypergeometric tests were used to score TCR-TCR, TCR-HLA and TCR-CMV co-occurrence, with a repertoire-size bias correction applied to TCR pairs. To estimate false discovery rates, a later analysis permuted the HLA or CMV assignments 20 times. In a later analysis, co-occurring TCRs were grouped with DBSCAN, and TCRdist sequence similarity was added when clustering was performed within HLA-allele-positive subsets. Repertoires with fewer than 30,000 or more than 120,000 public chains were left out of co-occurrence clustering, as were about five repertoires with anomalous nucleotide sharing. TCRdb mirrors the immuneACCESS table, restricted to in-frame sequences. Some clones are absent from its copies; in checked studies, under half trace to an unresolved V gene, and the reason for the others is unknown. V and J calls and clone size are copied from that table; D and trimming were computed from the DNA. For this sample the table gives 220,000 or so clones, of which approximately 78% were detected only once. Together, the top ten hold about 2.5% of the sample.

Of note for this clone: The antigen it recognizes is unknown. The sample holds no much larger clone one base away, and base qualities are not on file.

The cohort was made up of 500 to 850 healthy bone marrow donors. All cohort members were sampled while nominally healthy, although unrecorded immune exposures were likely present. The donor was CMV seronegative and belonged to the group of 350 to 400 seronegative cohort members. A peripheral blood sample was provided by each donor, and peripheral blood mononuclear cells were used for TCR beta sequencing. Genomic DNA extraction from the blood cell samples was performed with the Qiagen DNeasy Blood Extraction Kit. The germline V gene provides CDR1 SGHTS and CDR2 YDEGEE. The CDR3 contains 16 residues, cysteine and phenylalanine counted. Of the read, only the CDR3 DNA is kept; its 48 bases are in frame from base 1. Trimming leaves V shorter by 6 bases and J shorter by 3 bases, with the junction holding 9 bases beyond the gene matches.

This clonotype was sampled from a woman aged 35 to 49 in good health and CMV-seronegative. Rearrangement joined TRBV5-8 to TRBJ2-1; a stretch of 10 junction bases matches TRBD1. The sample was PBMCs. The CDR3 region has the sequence CASILGQGNIYNEQFF. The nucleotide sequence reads TGTGCCAGCATCCTGGGACAGGGGAATATCTACAATGAGCAGTTCTTC.